This TCR beta chain is drawn from a study of prognosis after radiotherapy for stage I lung cancer (dated by TCRdb to the early 2020s). At the level of the whole study: Between early 2018 and early 2019, around 20 patients with stage I NSCLC were enrolled in Nanjing, China. Of the enrolled patients, about 15 had newly diagnosed primary stage I lung tumors, while several had oligometastatic NSCLC following surgical resection of the primary tumor. Every patient was deemed medically inoperable, approximately eleven because of comorbidities and seven or eight because they refused surgery. The cohort comprised roughly 13 men and about six women with a median age of roughly 69 years, ranging from about 53 to 90 years. Some twelve patients had adenocarcinoma and about seven had squamous cell carcinoma as the tumor histology. Image-guided IMRT or VMAT was used to deliver SBRT in 3 to 5 fractions at a biologically effective dose of at least 100 Gy. In every patient, SBRT was given without any concurrent therapy. After SBRT, distant metastases developed in about 20% of the 19 patients at a median of approximately seven months, while the remaining 15 patients had no significant progression. Peripheral blood TCR beta repertoires were profiled in stage I NSCLC patients before and after stereotactic body radiotherapy, and the repertoires were related to distant failure. For each of the approximately 20 patients, one blood sample was taken before SBRT and one after, so the study sequenced roughly 38 samples in total. What the work shows at the level of the full study, not this receptor alone: Post-SBRT Shannon entropy and its change from baseline were lower in patients who developed distant metastases; baseline Shannon entropy was not associated with metastases. Whether the expanded TCR clones were tumor-specific was not determined. After SBRT, the count of unique TCR clones dropped from a median of roughly 9,700 beforehand to several thousand afterward (Wilcoxon paired P=0.011). Differences in TRBV and TRBJ usage frequencies by metastasis status were reportedly observed in two V genes at baseline and in several V and two J genes after SBRT. All reported P values were unadjusted for multiple comparisons. The study was limited by its small cohort and short follow-up, and the findings require independent validation.

Two rounds of multiplex PCR on genomic DNA were used to amplify the TCR beta CDR3 region. In the first PCR round, primers specific to each TRBV and TRBJ gene were used, and the primer sequences were filed in Chinese patent CN105087789A. Universal primers were used in the second round of PCR. The Roche High Pure PCR Template Preparation Kit was used to extract genomic DNA from frozen PBMCs. The libraries underwent paired-end sequencing with 151 bp reads on an Illumina HiSeq 3000. The authors' pipeline ran thus. CutAdapt was used to discard raw reads that did not contain the multiplex PCR primer sequences. High-quality paired reads were merged into contigs with PEAR. By alignment to reference sequences, MiXCR assigned TRB V, D and J gene segments to each contig. CDR3 sequences were clustered by base quality and sequence similarity to remove sequencing errors. Shannon entropy normalized by the natural log of productive TCR sequence number was used as the measure of diversity. To get clonality, Shannon entropy was divided by the natural log of the number of unique clonotypes, and that result was subtracted from one. Using the Youden index from ROC curves, the researchers picked the repertoire-metric cut-offs for progression-free survival, and all analyses were carried out in R 3.5.3. TCRdb reran the public reads through fastp at Q25 and MiXCR, keeping productive beta chains. Duplicate CDR3 protein sequences are folded into a single record with the most common DNA and genes. These V and J calls rely on TCRdb rather than the paper's analysis. The sample table contains 20,000 to 25,000 distinct CDR3 sequences; only one count was recorded for roughly two fifths of them. The ten largest clones take up approximately 34% of the sample.

CDR3 length: 15 amino acids, cysteine to phenylalanine. Of the read, only the CDR3 DNA is kept; its 45 bases are in frame from base 1. Via the germline V gene, CDR1 is SGDLS and CDR2 YYNGEE. Trimming removed 0 bases from V and 8 bases from J; the gene matches leave 7 bases unexplained. This clonotype has at least ten counts. It has no known antigen specificity. No base qualities exist here, and no much larger clone lies one base off it. A history of other malignancies or of prior chemotherapy or radiotherapy was absent in all patients, and node-negative disease was shown on CT and PET/CT in all patients. At each of two time points, around 6 milliliters of peripheral venous blood were collected into EDTA tubes. PBMCs were isolated by Ficoll-Paque Plus density-gradient centrifugation. Samples were stored at -80°C immediately after collection until analysis.

This receptor chain uses TRBV9 and TRBJ1-4; 7 nucleotides in the junction match TRBD1. Source: PBMCs, taken before or after stereotactic body radiation therapy (not recorded which). The source of this sequence is a donor over 45 with non-small cell lung cancer. Here the CDR3 is given as CASSVGGDRAEKLFF. The bases are TGTGCCAGCAGCGTAGGGGGAGACAGGGCCGAAAAACTGTTTTTT.